Presented here are 29 T cell receptor beta chains from one specimen sequenced in a study of blood T cell repertoires in COVID-19. TCRdb's copy holds only in-frame clones and misses some; the assay was immunoSEQ multiplex PCR. The sample consists of fewer than 45,000 clones, roughly 87% of them appearing once. Sequencing was done on a sample of peripheral blood. The source is a human donor in a cohort sampled during active COVID-19.

The chain employs TRBV19 and TRBJ1-4; 7 nucleotides align to TRBD1. Germline V gene data show CDR1 as LNHDA and CDR2 as SQIVND (reference sequence). With V trimmed by 6 bases and J by 2 bases, 12 bases remained unmatched. This CDR3 contains 17 residues. CDR3 residues: CASSTTYGQATNEKLFF. The CDR3 DNA follows: TGTGCCAGTAGCACTACCTACGGACAGGCCACTAATGAAAAACTGTTTTTT.

The rearrangement joins TRBV5-1 to TRBJ2-1; 11 bases are shared with TRBD2. Germline assignment: CDR1 SGHRS and CDR2 YFSETQ. Trimming cost V 0 bases and J 6 bases; bases outside gene matches: 5. This CDR3 comprises 16 residues. CDR3 sequence: CASSLAASGRSNEQFF. The CDR3 DNA follows: TGCGCCAGCAGCTTGGCCGCTAGCGGGAGGTCCAATGAGCAGTTCTTC. The variable domain in full, with the rest retrieved from reference TRBV5-1 and TRBJ2-1, is KAGVTQTPRYLIKTRGQQVTLSCSPISGHRSVSWYQQTPGQGLQFLFEYFSETQRNKGNFPGRFSGRQFSNSRSEMNVSTLELGDSALYLCASSLAASGRSNEQFFGPGTRLTVL.

V is TRBV6-5 and J is TRBJ1-1; TRBD1 might be the D (6 bases). Germline V gene sequence: CDR1 MNHEY, CDR2 SVGAGI. The CDR3 spans 13 residues. The V and J ends lost 5 bases and 0 bases respectively, with 7 bases between them. CDR3 bases: TGTGCCAGCAGTACAGGGCTGAACACTGAAGCTTTCTTT. Protein: CASSTGLNTEAFF.

V gene TRBV5-4 combines with J gene TRBJ2-4; TRBD2 matches 8 bases. V gave up 4 bases and J gave up 0 bases; unmatched junction bases: 3. Germline loops: CDR1 SGHNT, CDR2 YYREEE (reference sequence). The CDR3 contains 15 residues. CDR3 amino acids: CASSRSGAAKNIQYF. The CDR3 nucleotides read TGTGCCAGCAGCCGTAGCGGGGCAGCCAAAAACATTCAGTACTTC.

This clone appeared a single time. This chain joins TRBV24-1 and TRBJ1-1; a weak D match, TRBD1 (6 bases). V dropped 10 bases and J dropped 6 bases, with 17 bases sitting between them. The CDR3 has 13 residues. Germline V gene lookup returns CDR1 KGHDR and CDR2 SFDVKD. The CDR3 DNA sequence: TGTGCCACAGCCCCCGGGGGGCGGGCTGAAGCTTTCTTT. It is translated as CATAPGGRAEAFF.

This clone was observed a handful of times. The V and J genes are TRBV18 and TRBJ2-1; TRBD2 aligns across 7 bases. The germline CDR1 and CDR2 sequences are KGHSH and LQKENI. V dropped 3 bases and J dropped 6; count of bases not matched to a gene: 5. This CDR3 has 14 amino acids. In DNA, the CDR3 is TGTGCCAGCTCACCCACGGGGGAGGGCAATGAGCAGTTCTTC. Protein sequence: CASSPTGEGNEQFF. The full variable domain, in which reference TRBV18 and TRBJ2-1 provide the parts outside the CDR3, is NAGVMQNPRHLVRRRGQEARLRCSPMKGHSHVYWYRQLPEEGLKFMVYLQKENIIDESGMPKERFSAEFPKEGPSILRIQQVVRGDSAAYFCASSPTGEGNEQFFGPGTRLTVL.

CDR3 in amino acids: CASSVDRTSYEQYF. CDR3 sequence (DNA): TGTGCCAGCAGCGTCGACCGGACTAGCTACGAGCAGTACTTC. The gene calls are TRBV7-8 and TRBJ2-7; TRBD2 agrees at 7 bases. CDR3 length: 14 amino acids. J was trimmed by 3 bases and V by 5 bases; bases with no gene match: 7. Germline-derived CDR1 and CDR2 are SGHVS and FQNEAQ.

The chain recombines TRBV19 with TRBJ2-6, with no clear D. CDR1 is LNHDA, CDR2 SQIVND, per germline (reference sequence). There are 16 residues in the CDR3. Between the trimmed V and J ends, which lost 0 bases and 4 bases, there was a span of 10 bases. CDR3 in amino acids: CASSIEASLGANVLTF. The DNA for the CDR3 is TGTGCCAGTAGTATAGAAGCTTCTCTGGGGGCCAACGTCCTGACTTTC.

The chain is built from TRBV24-1 and TRBJ2-1; D not certain. V was cut by 6 bases and J by 8 bases, with 16 bases left in between. This CDR3 region has 14 residues. The V gene's germline CDR1 is KGHDR and CDR2 SFDVKD. This CDR3 is CATSIEATHDEQFF. CDR3 sequence (DNA): TGTGCCACCAGTATTGAGGCAACACACGATGAGCAGTTCTTC.

The rearrangement joins TRBV5-4 to TRBJ1-2; the D is unclear. This CDR3 comprises 14 residues. Germline CDR1 is SGHNT and CDR2 is YYREEE (reference sequence). Trimming removed 0 bases at V and 1 base at J, with 7 bases between. The DNA of the CDR3 is TGTGCCAGCAGCTTGGGCACTGATAACTATGGCTACACCTTC. Amino acid sequence: CASSLGTDNYGYTF.

The chain joins TRBV5-4 to TRBJ1-5, with D possibly being TRBD1 (6 bases). Germline values: CDR1 SGHNT, CDR2 YYREEE (reference sequence). The CDR3 has 13 residues. V lost 2 bases and J lost 4, with 7 bases in between. This chain's CDR3 is CASSFQGNQPQHF. The CDR3 DNA follows: TGTGCCAGCAGCTTCCAGGGGAATCAGCCCCAGCATTTT.

In its sample, this clone was seen a few times. The V gene is TRBV21-1, the J gene TRBJ2-1; the D call TRBD2 from the table was never checked on the DNA. TRBV21-1 is deemed a pseudogene. The CDR3 covers 17 residues. CDR3 loop: CASSKENPRRAYNEQFF. The CDR3 DNA is TGTGCCAGCAGCAAAGAGAACCCTAGACGGGCCTACAATGAGCAGTTCTTC.

This sequence joins TRBV5-1 and TRBJ2-2, with 7 positions matching TRBD2. There are 15 residues in the CDR3. Per germline, CDR1 SGHRS and CDR2 YFSETQ. The V and J ends lost 2 bases and 4 bases, in that order; junction bases with no gene match: 5. CDR3 region: CASSFSGTVTGELFF. The DNA of the CDR3 is TGCGCCAGCAGCTTCAGCGGGACGGTCACCGGGGAGCTGTTTTTT.

The sample holds a few counts of this clone. The rearrangement uses TRBV4-1 and TRBJ2-2, with 11 bases fitting TRBD1. CDR3 size: 16 residues. The germline gives CDR1 MGHRA, CDR2 YSYEKL. V gave up 4 bases and J gave up 7 bases; unmatched junction bases: 8. CDR3 residues: CASSRGQGAFGGELFF. DNA of the CDR3: TGCGCCAGCAGCCGTGGACAGGGGGCTTTCGGCGGGGAGCTGTTTTTT.

The chain recombines TRBV5-5 with TRBJ2-1; a weak D match, TRBD1 (5 bases). Germline V gene lookup returns CDR1 SGHKS and CDR2 YYEKEE (reference sequence). The V end was cut by 4 bases, the J end by 0 bases, with 11 bases between. The CDR3 totals 15 residues. This CDR3 reads CASSLDSNSYNEQFF. For the CDR3, the DNA is TGTGCCAGCAGCCTCGACAGCAACTCCTACAATGAGCAGTTCTTC.

The chain is built from TRBV19 and TRBJ2-7, with TRBD2 matching over 7 bases. CDR3 length: 15 amino acids. CDR1 and CDR2 from the germline V gene are LNHDA and SQIVND (reference sequence). J was trimmed by 3 bases and V by 5 bases; bases with no gene match: 10. CDR3 amino acids: CASSVKGTGGYEQYF. DNA of the CDR3: TGTGCCAGTAGTGTCAAAGGGACGGGAGGCTACGAGCAGTACTTC.

The CDR3 DNA follows: TGTGCCAGCAGTTATCGGGCCGGGACTCACTCCTATAATTCACCCCTCCACTTT. Its protein product is CASSYRAGTHSYNSPLHF. This chain joins TRBV27 and TRBJ1-6; the D gene is possibly TRBD1 (5 bases). The germline V and J ends were trimmed by 4 bases and 0 bases, with 16 bases remaining between them. Germline V gene data show CDR1 as MNHEY and CDR2 as SMNVEV (reference sequence). The CDR3 loop spans 18 amino acids.

This chain connects TRBV4-1 to TRBJ1-2; D is undetermined. CDR1 MGHRA and CDR2 YSYEKL come from the germline V gene. The V end was cut by 0 bases, the J end by 3 bases, with 11 bases between. CDR3 size: 15 residues. The CDR3 region is CASSQESEVDYGYTF. The DNA of the CDR3 is TGCGCCAGCAGCCAAGAGTCTGAGGTTGACTATGGCTACACCTTC.

This sequence joins TRBV5-1 and TRBJ2-1, with TRBD1 matching 10 bases. Losses at the gene ends were 3 bases for V and 3 bases for J; bases not matched to a gene: 3. The length of the CDR3 is 15 residues. Germline CDR1 SGHRS, CDR2 YFSETQ. CDR3 nucleotide sequence: TGCGCCAGCAGCTCCGGACAGGGGGGCTACAATGAGCAGTTCTTC. Translation gives CASSSGQGGYNEQFF.

The V gene is TRBV3-1 (or the pseudogene TRBV3-2), the J gene TRBJ2-7; 8 bases fit TRBD1. The CDR3 contains 15 residues. J was trimmed by 2 bases and V by 1 base; bases with no gene match: 4. Germline V gene lookup returns CDR1 LGHDT and CDR2 YNNKEL (reference sequence). CDR3 DNA: TGTGCCAGCAGCCAAGGAGGGACAGGACCCTACGAGCAGTACTTC. It encodes CASSQGGTGPYEQYF.

This clone has just a few counts. The genes are TRBV10-3 and TRBJ1-3, with 7 positions matching TRBD1. CDR1 is ENHRY, CDR2 SYGVKD, per germline. The V segment lost 0 bases and the J segment 0 bases; nucleotides outside the gene matches: 8. This CDR3 region has 18 residues. As DNA, the CDR3 is TGTGCCATCAGTGAGTCGGGAGACAGGGCAACCTCTGGAAACACCATATATTTT. Translated: CAISESGDRATSGNTIYF.

The chain joins TRBV5-1 to TRBJ2-7; tentatively, D is TRBD1 (6 bases). Germline-derived CDR1 and CDR2 are SGHRS and YFSETQ. The ends were cut back, 0 bases at V and 4 bases at J, with 11 bases in the middle. The CDR3 contains 14 residues. The CDR3 sequence: CASSLGGGEYEQYF. Here the CDR3 DNA reads TGCGCCAGCAGCTTGGGAGGGGGTGAATACGAGCAGTACTTC.

This rearrangement joins TRBV5-6 to TRBJ1-2, with D perhaps TRBD1 (6 bases). The CDR3 extends over 12 amino acids. Germline V lookup: CDR1 SGHDT, CDR2 YYEEEE. Trimming took off 4 bases at V and 10 bases at J, with 14 bases between the two ends. The CDR3 coding sequence is TGTGCCAGCAGCCCCACCTCAGGGGACTACACCTTC. Protein product: CASSPTSGDYTF.

J is TRBJ2-3 and V is TRBV5-4; 13 nucleotides line up with TRBD2. The J segment lost 7 bases and the V segment lost 4 bases, leaving 15 bases of the junction unmatched. The CDR3 extends over 18 amino acids. The germline gives CDR1 SGHNT, CDR2 YYREEE (reference sequence). CDR3 amino acids: CASSPRTSGSWGEYTQYF. The CDR3 coding sequence is TGTGCCAGCAGCCCCCGGACTAGCGGGAGCTGGGGGGAGTATACGCAGTATTTT.

Here the CDR3 reads CASSIGSADTQYF. CDR3 coding DNA: TGTGCCAGTAGTATAGGGAGCGCAGATACGCAGTATTTT. The rearrangement links TRBV19 to TRBJ2-3; D uncertain. CDR1 and CDR2 from the germline V gene are LNHDA and SQIVND (reference sequence). V lost 1 base to trimming and J lost 4 bases, with 6 bases between them. The CDR3 covers 13 residues. Combining the CDR3 with reference TRBV19 and TRBJ2-3 gives the whole variable domain DGGITQSPKYLFRKEGQNVTLSCEQNLNHDAMYWYRQDPGQGLRLIYYSQIVNDFQKGDIAEGYSVSREKKESFPLTVTSAQKNPTAFYLCASSIGSADTQYFGPGTRLTVL.

The chain is built from TRBV21-1 and TRBJ2-4; the DNA was not compared with TRBD2, the D call given in the table. TRBV21-1 has pseudogene status. The CDR3 extends over 16 amino acids. The CDR3 nucleotides read TGTGCCAGCAGCAAATCCGGGAGGGCCGAGAAGAACATTCAGTACTTC. It translates to CASSKSGRAEKNIQYF.

V is TRBV6-5 and J is TRBJ2-3; TRBD2 is a possible D gene (6 bases). CDR3 length equals 15 residues. Germline lookup yields CDR1 MNHEY and CDR2 SVGAGI. V lost 4 bases and J 1 base, leaving 12 bases between the germline ends. CDR3 coding DNA: TGTGCCAGCAGTTGGTCGGGACTCGGCACAGATACGCAGTATTTT. It encodes CASSWSGLGTDTQYF.

This clone has just a few counts. V gene TRBV27 combines with J gene TRBJ2-3; TRBD1 matches 8 bases. The CDR3 covers 12 residues. V lost 4 bases and J lost 8; bases outside the gene matches: 2. Germline values: CDR1 MNHEY, CDR2 SMNVEV (reference sequence). CDR3 in DNA: TGTGCCAGCAGTTCACAGGGGGGTACGCAGTATTTT. Its translation: CASSSQGGTQYF.

This clone was detected only a few times. The J gene is TRBJ2-5, the V gene TRBV4-1, with D possibly matching TRBD1 (6 bases). The CDR3 covers 15 residues. The V gene's germline CDR1 is MGHRA and CDR2 YSYEKL. V was clipped by 4 bases and J by 2 bases, with 14 bases between them. CDR3 in DNA: TGCGCCAGCAGCCGCCAACAGGGTTGGCAAGAGACCCAGTACTTC. As protein: CASSRQQGWQETQYF.